These T cell receptor beta chains were read from a single sample in a study of CD8 T cells in ankylosing spondylitis. TCRdb recomputed calls from the 5' RACE reads with MiXCR, one row per CDR3 protein. Here the sample spans under 250,000 distinct CDR3 sequences, roughly 8% being singletons. Sequenced: blood, either unsorted or a sorted T cell fraction (not recorded which). The receptors were sampled from a female donor with ankylosing spondylitis or in good health (not recorded which). Each CDR3 is given with its conserved first and last residue. The order of the fields is V gene, clone size, D gene, J gene, CDR3 protein, CDR3 DNA. The D gene is left open where the match is weak. For some rows the clone size is stated as once, few or many, or as a class when expanded; others skip it.

v_gene: TRBV7-2; abundance: many; d_gene: .; j_gene: TRBJ2-1; CDR3aa: CASSHPGTSQFF; CDR3nt: TGTGCCAGCAGCCACCCGGGAACTAGCCAGTTCTTC
v_gene: TRBV6-5; abundance: many; d_gene: TRBD1; j_gene: TRBJ2-4; CDR3aa: CASSSPGQGSKNIQYF; CDR3nt: TGTGCCAGCAGTTCGCCGGGACAGGGATCCAAAAACATTCAGTACTTC
v_gene: TRBV5-1; abundance: many; d_gene: TRBD1; j_gene: TRBJ1-5; CDR3aa: CASSPRGGQGENQPQHF; CDR3nt: TGCGCCAGCAGCCCCCGGGGGGGACAGGGCGAGAATCAGCCCCAGCATTTT
v_gene: TRBV11-2; abundance: many; d_gene: TRBD2; j_gene: TRBJ2-3; CDR3aa: CASSLGPLRGSHTDTQYF; CDR3nt: TGTGCCAGCAGCTTAGGCCCCCTGCGCGGGAGTCATACAGATACGCAGTATTTT
v_gene: TRBV5-1; abundance: many; d_gene: TRBD2; j_gene: TRBJ2-2; CDR3aa: CASSLAGTSGTGELFF; CDR3nt: TGCGCCAGCAGCTTGGCCGGGACTAGCGGAACCGGGGAGCTGTTTTTT
v_gene: TRBV5-1; abundance: many; d_gene: TRBD1; j_gene: TRBJ2-7; CDR3aa: CASSFRGSGSYEQYF; CDR3nt: TGCGCCAGCAGCTTCAGGGGGTCTGGGTCCTACGAGCAGTACTTC
v_gene: TRBV13; abundance: few; d_gene: .; j_gene: TRBJ2-7; CDR3aa: CASSFLTAPYEQYF; CDR3nt: TGTGCCAGCAGCTTTCTTACTGCTCCCTACGAGCAGTACTTC
v_gene: TRBV13; abundance: many; d_gene: .; j_gene: TRBJ1-2; CDR3aa: CASSLEPGIYGYTF; CDR3nt: TGTGCCAGCAGCTTAGAGCCCGGAATCTATGGCTACACCTTC
v_gene: TRBV27; abundance: many; d_gene: .; j_gene: TRBJ2-5; CDR3aa: CASSSWTDQETQYF; CDR3nt: TGTGCCAGCTCGAGCTGGACGGACCAAGAGACCCAGTACTTC
v_gene: TRBV20-1; abundance: many; d_gene: TRBD2; j_gene: TRBJ2-1; CDR3aa: CSARVGAGDYNEQFF; CDR3nt: TGCAGTGCTAGAGTAGGAGCGGGAGATTACAATGAGCAGTTCTTC
v_gene: TRBV7-2; abundance: many; d_gene: .; j_gene: TRBJ2-1; CDR3aa: CASSVTGGLYNEQFF; CDR3nt: TGTGCCAGCAGCGTCACCGGGGGTCTCTACAATGAGCAGTTCTTC
v_gene: TRBV12-3/TRBV12-4; abundance: many; d_gene: .; j_gene: TRBJ2-3; CDR3aa: CASTPGRASTDTQYF; CDR3nt: TGTGCCAGCACCCCCGGACGGGCTAGCACAGATACGCAGTATTTT
v_gene: TRBV5-1; abundance: many; d_gene: TRBD1; j_gene: TRBJ2-7; CDR3aa: CASSPRTGPYEQYF; CDR3nt: TGCGCCAGCAGCCCCCGGACAGGGCCCTATGAGCAGTACTTC
v_gene: TRBV7-3; abundance: few; d_gene: .; j_gene: TRBJ1-5; CDR3aa: CASQKGYRDPNRPQHF; CDR3nt: TGTGCCAGCCAGAAGGGGTACCGGGACCCAAATCGGCCCCAGCATTTT
v_gene: TRBV14; abundance: many; d_gene: TRBD2; j_gene: TRBJ2-3; CDR3aa: CASSLAGLASSDTQYF; CDR3nt: TGTGCCAGCAGCCTTGCCGGACTAGCTTCCTCCGATACGCAGTATTTT
v_gene: TRBV10-2; abundance: many; d_gene: .; j_gene: TRBJ2-7; CDR3aa: CASSESYEQYF; CDR3nt: TGCGCCAGCAGTGAAAGCTACGAGCAGTACTTC
v_gene: TRBV20-1; abundance: many; d_gene: .; j_gene: TRBJ2-1; CDR3aa: CSASRDPTNNEQFF; CDR3nt: TGCAGTGCGTCCCGGGACCCTACCAACAATGAGCAGTTCTTC
v_gene: TRBV20-1; abundance: many; d_gene: TRBD2; j_gene: TRBJ2-7; CDR3aa: CSARPSGRLSEQYF; CDR3nt: TGCAGTGCCCGTCCTAGCGGGAGGTTGAGCGAGCAGTACTTC
v_gene: TRBV2; abundance: many; d_gene: TRBD2; j_gene: TRBJ2-3; CDR3aa: CASSEARQLAGVLRFTDTQYF; CDR3nt: TGTGCCAGCAGTGAAGCGAGACAGTTGGCGGGAGTTTTACGTTTCACAGATACGCAGTATTTT
v_gene: TRBV19; abundance: .; d_gene: .; j_gene: TRBJ2-2; CDR3aa: CASSPTESNTGELFF; CDR3nt: TGTGCCAGTAGTCCCACGGAGTCGAACACCGGGGAGCTGTTTTTT
v_gene: TRBV12-5; abundance: many; d_gene: .; j_gene: TRBJ2-5; CDR3aa: CASGYGVGAGQETQYF; CDR3nt: TGTGCTAGTGGTTATGGGGTAGGAGCGGGTCAAGAGACCCAGTACTTC
v_gene: TRBV9; abundance: many; d_gene: .; j_gene: TRBJ1-2; CDR3aa: CASSREAAVGYTF; CDR3nt: TGTGCCAGCAGCCGCGAGGCGGCGGTTGGCTACACCTTC